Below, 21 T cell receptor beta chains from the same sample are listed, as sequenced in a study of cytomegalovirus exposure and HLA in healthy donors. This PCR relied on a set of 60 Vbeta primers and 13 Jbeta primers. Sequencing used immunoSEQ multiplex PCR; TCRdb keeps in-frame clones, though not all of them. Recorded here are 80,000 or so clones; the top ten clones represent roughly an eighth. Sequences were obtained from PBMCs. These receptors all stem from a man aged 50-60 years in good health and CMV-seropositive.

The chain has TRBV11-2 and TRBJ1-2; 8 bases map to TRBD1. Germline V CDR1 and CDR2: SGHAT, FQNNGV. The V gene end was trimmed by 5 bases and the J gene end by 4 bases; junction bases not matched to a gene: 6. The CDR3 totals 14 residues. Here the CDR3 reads CASSPDRVGYGYTF. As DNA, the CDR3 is TGTGCCAGCAGCCCGGACAGGGTCGGCTATGGCTACACCTTC. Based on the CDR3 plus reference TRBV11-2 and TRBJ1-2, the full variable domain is EAGVAQSPRYKIIEKRQSVAFWCNPISGHATLYWYQQILGQGPKLLIQFQNNGVVDDSQLPKDRFSAERLKGVDSTLKIQPAKLEDSAVYLCASSPDRVGYGYTFGSGTRLTVV.

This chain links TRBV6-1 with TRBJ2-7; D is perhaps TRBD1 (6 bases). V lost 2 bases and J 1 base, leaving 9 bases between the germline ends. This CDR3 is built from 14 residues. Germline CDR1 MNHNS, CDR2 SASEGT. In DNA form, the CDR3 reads TGTGCCAGCAGTGAACCGACAGGATCCTACGAGCAGTACTTC. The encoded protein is CASSEPTGSYEQYF.

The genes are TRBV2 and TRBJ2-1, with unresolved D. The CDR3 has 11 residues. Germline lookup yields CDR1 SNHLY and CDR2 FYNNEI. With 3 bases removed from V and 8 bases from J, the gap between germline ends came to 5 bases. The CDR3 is CASSDEDEQFF. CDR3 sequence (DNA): TGTGCCAGCAGTGACGAGGATGAGCAGTTCTTC. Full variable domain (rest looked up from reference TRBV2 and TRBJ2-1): EPEVTQTPSHQVTQMGQEVILRCVPISNHLYFYWYRQILGQKVEFLVSFYNNEISEKSEIFDDQFSVERPDGSNFTLKIRSTKLEDSAMYFCASSDEDEQFFGPGTRLTVL.

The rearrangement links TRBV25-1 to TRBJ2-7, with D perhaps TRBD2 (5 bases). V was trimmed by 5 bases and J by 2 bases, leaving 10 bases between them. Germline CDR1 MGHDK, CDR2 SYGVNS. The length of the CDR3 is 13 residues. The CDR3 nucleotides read TGTGCCAGCAGTCGGGATCCCGCCTACGAGCAGTACTTC. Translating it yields CASSRDPAYEQYF.

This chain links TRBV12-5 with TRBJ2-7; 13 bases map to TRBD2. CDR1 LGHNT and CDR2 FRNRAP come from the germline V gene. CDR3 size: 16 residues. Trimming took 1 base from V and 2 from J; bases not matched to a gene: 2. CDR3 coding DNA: TGTGCTAGTGGTTTGGCTACTAGCGGGAGGGCCTACGAGCAGTACTTC. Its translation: CASGLATSGRAYEQYF.

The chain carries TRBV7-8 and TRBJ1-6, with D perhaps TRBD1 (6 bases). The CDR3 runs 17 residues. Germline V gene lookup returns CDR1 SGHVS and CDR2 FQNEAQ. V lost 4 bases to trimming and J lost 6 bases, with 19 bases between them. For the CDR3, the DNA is TGTGCCAGCAGCTCCACCACTGGACAGTTCTCTAATTCACCCCTCCACTTT. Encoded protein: CASSSTTGQFSNSPLHF.

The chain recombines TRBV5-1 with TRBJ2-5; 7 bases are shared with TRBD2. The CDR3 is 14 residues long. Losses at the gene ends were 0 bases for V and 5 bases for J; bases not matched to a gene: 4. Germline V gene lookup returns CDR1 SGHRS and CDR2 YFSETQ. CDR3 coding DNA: TGCGCCAGCAGCTTGGGCCTGGGGGGGGAGACCCAGTACTTC. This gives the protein CASSLGLGGETQYF. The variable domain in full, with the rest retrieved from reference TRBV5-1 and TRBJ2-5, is KAGVTQTPRYLIKTRGQQVTLSCSPISGHRSVSWYQQTPGQGLQFLFEYFSETQRNKGNFPGRFSGRQFSNSRSEMNVSTLELGDSALYLCASSLGLGGETQYFGPGTRLLVL.

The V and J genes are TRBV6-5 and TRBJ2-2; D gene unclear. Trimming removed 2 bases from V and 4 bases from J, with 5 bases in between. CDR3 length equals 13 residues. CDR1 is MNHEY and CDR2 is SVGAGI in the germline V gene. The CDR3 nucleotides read TGTGCCAGCAGTTACGCGAGCACCGGGGAGCTGTTTTTT. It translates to CASSYASTGELFF.

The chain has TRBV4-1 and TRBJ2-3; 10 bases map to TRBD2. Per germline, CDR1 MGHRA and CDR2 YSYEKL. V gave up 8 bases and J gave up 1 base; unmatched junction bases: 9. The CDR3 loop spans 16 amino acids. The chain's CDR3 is CASREREGRGTDTQYF. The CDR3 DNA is TGCGCCAGCCGTGAGCGGGAGGGCCGAGGCACAGATACGCAGTATTTT.

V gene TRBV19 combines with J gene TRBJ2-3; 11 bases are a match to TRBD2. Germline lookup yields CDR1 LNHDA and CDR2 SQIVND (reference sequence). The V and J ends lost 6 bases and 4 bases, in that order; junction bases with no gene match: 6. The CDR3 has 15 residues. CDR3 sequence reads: CASSPPSGGSDTQYF. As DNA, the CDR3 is TGTGCCAGTAGCCCGCCTAGCGGGGGGTCAGATACGCAGTATTTT.

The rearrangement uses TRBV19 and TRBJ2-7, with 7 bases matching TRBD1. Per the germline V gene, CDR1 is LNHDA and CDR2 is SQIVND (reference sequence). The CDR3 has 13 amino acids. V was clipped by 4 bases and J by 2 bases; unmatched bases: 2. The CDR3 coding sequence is TGTGCCAGTAGTAGACAGGGCGCCTACGAGCAGTACTTC. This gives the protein CASSRQGAYEQYF.

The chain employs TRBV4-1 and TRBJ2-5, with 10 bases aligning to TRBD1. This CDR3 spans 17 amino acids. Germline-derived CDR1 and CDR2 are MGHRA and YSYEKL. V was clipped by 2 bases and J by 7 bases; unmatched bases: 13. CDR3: CASSQTRSGQGYLTQYF. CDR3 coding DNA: TGCGCCAGCAGCCAAACGAGATCGGGACAGGGGTATTTGACCCAGTACTTC.

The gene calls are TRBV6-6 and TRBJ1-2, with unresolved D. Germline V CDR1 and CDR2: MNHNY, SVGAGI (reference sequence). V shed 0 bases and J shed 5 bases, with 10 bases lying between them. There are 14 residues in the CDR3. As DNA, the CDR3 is TGTGCCAGCAGTTACTCGCCCAGTTCGTATGGCTACACCTTC. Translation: CASSYSPSSYGYTF.

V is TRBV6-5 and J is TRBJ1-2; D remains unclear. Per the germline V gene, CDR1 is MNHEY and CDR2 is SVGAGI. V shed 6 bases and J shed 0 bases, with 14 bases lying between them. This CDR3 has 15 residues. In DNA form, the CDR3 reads TGTGCCAGCAGCTTTAGGAGGACCTCTAACTATGGCTACACCTTC. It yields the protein CASSFRRTSNYGYTF.

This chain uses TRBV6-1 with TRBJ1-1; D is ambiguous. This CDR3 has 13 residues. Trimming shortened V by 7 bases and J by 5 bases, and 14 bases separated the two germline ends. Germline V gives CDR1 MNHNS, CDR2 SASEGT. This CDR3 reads CASMLQLITEAFF. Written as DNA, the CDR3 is TGTGCCAGCATGTTACAGCTCATTACTGAAGCTTTCTTT.

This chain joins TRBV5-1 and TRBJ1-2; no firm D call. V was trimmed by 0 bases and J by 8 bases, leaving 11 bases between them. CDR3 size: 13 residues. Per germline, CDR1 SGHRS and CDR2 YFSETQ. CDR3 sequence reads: CASSLAEGGGYTF. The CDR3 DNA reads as TGCGCCAGCAGCTTGGCGGAGGGAGGGGGCTACACCTTC.

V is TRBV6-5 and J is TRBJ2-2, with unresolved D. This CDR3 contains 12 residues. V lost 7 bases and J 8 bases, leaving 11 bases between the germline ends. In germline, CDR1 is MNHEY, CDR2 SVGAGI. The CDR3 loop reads CASTEAGGELFF. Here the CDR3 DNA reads TGTGCCAGCACCGAGGCTGGTGGGGAGCTGTTTTTT.

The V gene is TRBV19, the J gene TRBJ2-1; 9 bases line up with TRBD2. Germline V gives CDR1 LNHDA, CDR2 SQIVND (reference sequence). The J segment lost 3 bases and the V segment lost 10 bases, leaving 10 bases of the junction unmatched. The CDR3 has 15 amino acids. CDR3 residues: CATSPAGGRYNEQFF. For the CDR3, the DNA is TGTGCCACCTCCCCGGCGGGAGGGCGCTACAATGAGCAGTTCTTC.

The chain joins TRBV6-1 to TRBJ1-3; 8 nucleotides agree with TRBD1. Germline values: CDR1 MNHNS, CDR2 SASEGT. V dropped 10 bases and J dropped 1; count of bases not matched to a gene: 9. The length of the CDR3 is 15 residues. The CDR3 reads CATAGGRSSGNTIYF. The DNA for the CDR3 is TGTGCCACCGCAGGGGGCAGGAGTTCTGGAAACACCATATATTTT.

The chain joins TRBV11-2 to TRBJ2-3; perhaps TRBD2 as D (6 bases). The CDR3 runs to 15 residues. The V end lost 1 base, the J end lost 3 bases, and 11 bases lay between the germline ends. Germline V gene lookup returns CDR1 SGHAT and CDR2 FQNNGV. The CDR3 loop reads CASSLVVGTTDTQYF. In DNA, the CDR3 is TGTGCCAGCAGCTTAGTGGTCGGGACTACAGATACGCAGTATTTT.

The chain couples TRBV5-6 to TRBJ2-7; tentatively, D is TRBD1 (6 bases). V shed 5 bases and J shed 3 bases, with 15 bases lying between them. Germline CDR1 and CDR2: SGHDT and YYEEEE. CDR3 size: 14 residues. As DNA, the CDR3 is TGTGCCAGCAGTAAAACAGGGTCGATCTACGAGCAGTACTTC. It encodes CASSKTGSIYEQYF.